These 20 T cell receptor beta chains came from one sample sequenced in a study of T cells in Graves' hyperthyroidism and ophthalmopathy. The source material, RNA transcripts, was used to amplify TCR beta CDR3 regions. TCR CDR3 regions were first amplified by RT-PCR with HTBI primers. TCRdb re-called the multiplex PCR reads with MiXCR, one entry per CDR3 protein. The repertoire consists of hundreds of thousands of distinct CDR3 sequences, with about 25% occurring once and the leading ten covering over 70%. Sequencing was done on a sample of blood. These receptors originate from a man in his fifties with Graves' hyperthyroidism.

This clonotype was seen ten or more times. The chain couples TRBV7-9 to TRBJ2-7, with D tentatively TRBD1 (5 bases). The V and J ends lost 7 bases and 1 base respectively, with 11 bases between them. Germline V CDR1 and CDR2: SEHNR, FQNEAQ (reference sequence). This CDR3 comprises 13 residues. CDR3 loop: CASTLGDSYEQYF. CDR3 coding DNA: TGTGCCAGCACTCTAGGGGATTCCTACGAGCAGTACTTC.

This clonotype was picked up a small number of times. The chain couples TRBV12-3 or TRBV12-4 to TRBJ2-5; D might be TRBD2 (7 bases). This CDR3 spans 14 amino acids. The V gene lost 6 bases and the J gene lost 5 bases, with 16 bases spanning the gap. CDR3 sequence: CASSTMGGQETQYF. Written as DNA, the CDR3 is TGTGCCAGCAGCACTATGGGGGGGCAGGAGACCCAGTACTTC.

This clonotype was counted ten times or more. The V call is TRBV30, the J call TRBJ1-2; no definite D call. CDR1 is GTSNPN and CDR2 is SVGIG in the germline V gene (reference sequence). Between the trimmed V and J ends, which lost 5 bases and 2 bases, there was a span of 9 bases. The CDR3 runs 12 residues. CDR3 region: CAWQDGNYGYTF. CDR3 nucleotide sequence: TGTGCCTGGCAAGACGGCAACTATGGCTACACCTTC.

The genes are TRBV9 and TRBJ2-1; 10 bases are shared with TRBD2. From germline, CDR1 is SGDLS and CDR2 YYNGEE. The CDR3 consists of 14 residues. J gave up 6 bases and V 2 bases, and 2 bases lay outside the gene matches. The DNA of the CDR3 is TGTGCCAGCAGCGTGGGGACTAGCGCCAATGAGCAGTTCTTC. Translating gives CASSVGTSANEQFF.

This clonotype came up a few times. V is TRBV6-2 or TRBV6-3 and J is TRBJ2-3; TRBD1 agrees at 7 bases. Germline V lookup: CDR1 MNHEY, CDR2 SVGEGT. V dropped 6 bases and J dropped 6; count of bases not matched to a gene: 6. This CDR3 has 13 amino acids. In DNA form, the CDR3 reads TGTGCCAGCAGCTGGACAGGAACGGATACGCAGTATTTT. Protein product: CASSWTGTDTQYF.

This clonotype was observed at least ten times. This chain connects TRBV2 to TRBJ2-6; possible D gene TRBD2, 5 bases. The ends were cut back, 6 bases at V and 4 bases at J, with 13 bases in the middle. The CDR3 spans 15 residues. Germline CDR1 and CDR2: SNHLY and FYNNEI. The CDR3 DNA reads TGTGCCAGCAGCAACGAGGGTATGGGGGCCAACGTCCTGACTTTC. Amino acid sequence: CASSNEGMGANVLTF.

V is TRBV2 and J is TRBJ2-7, with 7 positions matching TRBD1. With 6 bases clipped from V and 2 bases from J, the junction kept 1 base outside the gene matches. CDR3 length: 12 amino acids. CDR1 and CDR2 (germline): SNHLY, FYNNEI. The CDR3 loop is CASRGQPYEQYF. The CDR3 coding sequence is TGTGCCAGCAGGGGACAGCCCTACGAGCAGTACTTC.

V usage is TRBV5-1 and J usage is TRBJ2-7, with 9 positions matching TRBD1. CDR1 SGHRS and CDR2 YFSETQ come from the germline V gene. The CDR3 sequence is 17 residues long. V lost 0 bases to trimming and J lost 3 bases; unmatched junction nucleotides: 10. CDR3 nucleotide sequence: TGCGCCAGCAGCTTGGGTCCTACGGGACAGGGTCTCTACGAGCAGTACTTC. Protein sequence: CASSLGPTGQGLYEQYF.

The gene calls are TRBV30 and TRBJ1-5; 10 bases line up with TRBD1. J gave up 2 bases and V 5 bases, and 0 bases lay outside the gene matches. This CDR3 is built from 13 residues. The germline gives CDR1 GTSNPN, CDR2 SVGIG (reference sequence). For the CDR3, the DNA is TGTGCCTGGGGACAGGGGGGCAATCAGCCCCAGCATTTT. It translates to CAWGQGGNQPQHF. The variable domain in full, completed from reference TRBV30 and TRBJ1-5, reads SQTIHQWPATLVQPVGSPLSLECTVEGTSNPNLYWYRQAAGRGLQLLFYSVGIGQISSEVPQNLSASRPQDRQFILSSKKLLLSDSGFYLCAWGQGGNQPQHFGDGTRLSIL.

The chain carries TRBV15 and TRBJ2-1; 9 bases agree with TRBD1. The CDR3 totals 17 residues. In germline, CDR1 is LNHNV, CDR2 YYDKDF (reference sequence). With V trimmed by 0 bases and J by 2 bases, 5 bases remained unmatched. The CDR3: CATSRDKRTGAYNEQFF. CDR3 DNA: TGTGCCACCAGCAGAGATAAGAGGACAGGGGCCTACAATGAGCAGTTCTTC.

In this sample, this clonotype turned up a few times. This chain uses TRBV9 with TRBJ2-2, with a possible D match to TRBD2 (6 bases). This CDR3 is built from 14 residues. CDR1 SGDLS and CDR2 YYNGEE come from the germline V gene. The ends were cut back, 4 bases at V and 4 bases at J, with 11 bases in the middle. The CDR3 nucleotides are TGTGCCAGCAGCACCGGGGGAGGCACCGGGGAGCTGTTTTTT. Its protein product is CASSTGGGTGELFF.

The V gene is TRBV4-1, the J gene TRBJ2-3; D is unresolved. Trimming pared 2 bases from V and 3 bases from J, leaving 6 bases between. The CDR3 totals 13 residues. Germline CDR1 reads MGHRA; CDR2 reads YSYEKL. The CDR3 DNA follows: TGCGCCAGCAGCCAACAGTTGACAGATACGCAGTATTTT. Translated: CASSQQLTDTQYF.

This chain connects TRBV19 to TRBJ1-5; TRBD1 matches 9 bases. Germline assignment: CDR1 LNHDA and CDR2 SQIVND (reference sequence). CDR3 size: 16 residues. J lost 7 bases, V lost 5 bases, and 12 bases had no gene match. Here the CDR3 DNA reads TGTGCCAGTAGTTTCCAACGGACAGGGGTAAGACAGCCCCAGCATTTT. As protein: CASSFQRTGVRQPQHF.

This clonotype was seen a few times. This chain links TRBV5-1 with TRBJ2-2; D is uncertain. This CDR3 is built from 14 residues. V was trimmed by 6 bases and J by 6 bases, leaving 15 bases between them. Germline assignment: CDR1 SGHRS and CDR2 YFSETQ. For the CDR3, the DNA is TGCGCCAGCAAGGTTCGGGCCAACGCCGGGGAGCTGTTTTTT. Translating it yields CASKVRANAGELFF.

The V call is TRBV13, the J call TRBJ2-7; tentative D call: TRBD1 (5 bases). V was trimmed by 4 bases and J by 0 bases, leaving 16 bases between them. Looked up from germline, CDR1 is PRHDT and CDR2 is FYEKMQ (reference sequence). The CDR3 length is 16 residues. This chain's CDR3 is CASSSGLGVPSYEQYF. As DNA, the CDR3 is TGTGCCAGCAGCTCCGGCTTAGGGGTCCCCTCCTACGAGCAGTACTTC.

The chain is built from TRBV7-9 and TRBJ1-5, with unresolved D. Germline V lookup: CDR1 SEHNR, CDR2 FQNEAQ (reference sequence). V was trimmed by 1 base and J by 4 bases, leaving 11 bases between them. The CDR3 contains 15 residues. The CDR3 sequence is CASSLVGRINQPQHF. The DNA of the CDR3 is TGTGCCAGCAGCTTAGTCGGACGGATAAATCAGCCCCAGCATTTT.

This clonotype was observed a few times. This chain joins TRBV6-1 and TRBJ2-3; 10 nucleotides align to TRBD1. The CDR3 length is 15 residues. Germline V gene sequence: CDR1 MNHNS, CDR2 SASEGT. V lost 5 bases to trimming and J lost 6 bases; unmatched junction nucleotides: 8. DNA for the CDR3: TGTGCCAGCAGTTCCCCCGGACAGGGGGGCGATACGCAGTATTTT. Amino acid sequence: CASSSPGQGGDTQYF.

Remarks on this clonotype: A much more abundant neighbour one base away suggests this may be a read error. The CDR3 here is CASSPSRNTEASF. DNA of the CDR3: TGTGCCAGCTCACCATCGCGGAACACTGAAGCTTCCTTT. The chain carries TRBV18 and TRBJ1-1, with D unclear. The length of the CDR3 is 13 residues. From germline, CDR1 is KGHSH and CDR2 LQKENI.

This clonotype was detected only a few times. This sequence joins TRBV29-1 and TRBJ1-2, with 7 positions matching TRBD1. Germline trimming cut 2 bases from V and 1 base from J; bases unmatched to any gene: 16. This CDR3 is 18 amino acids long. Germline V gives CDR1 SQVTM, CDR2 ANQGSEA. This CDR3 reads CSVESVTDRLEYNYGYTF. The CDR3 coding sequence is TGCAGCGTTGAATCGGTTACGGACAGGTTAGAATATAACTATGGCTACACCTTC.

This chain uses TRBV6-5 with TRBJ2-1, with D possibly matching TRBD1 (5 bases). Germline V gives CDR1 MNHEY, CDR2 SVGAGI. With 0 bases removed from V and 8 bases from J, the gap between germline ends came to 11 bases. The CDR3 extends over 14 amino acids. CDR3 coding DNA: TGTGCCAGCAGTTACTCGACAGAAAGGGATGAGCAGTTCTTC. This translates into CASSYSTERDEQFF.